This T cell receptor beta chain was retrieved from a study of blood T cell repertoires in COVID-19. Study at large: PBMCs, B-cell-depleted T cells, or T cells were the source of the cDNA or gDNA that made up the material.

The CDR3 runs to 15 residues. The V gene's germline CDR1 is MDHEN and CDR2 SYDVKM. The ends lost 6 bases at V and 2 bases at J; junction bases unmatched: 2. Libraries were prepared by immunoSEQ multiplex PCR; TCRdb keeps only in-frame clonotypes and omits some of them. The data contain under 200,000 clones, approximately 85% of them seen just once; the ten biggest clones take up 8.1%. This clone was observed a single time. Other DNA sequences from this sample encode an identical CDR3 as well. The gene calls are TRBV28 and TRBJ1-5; TRBD1 aligns across 12 bases. The receptor comes from a woman in her fifties or sixties with COVID-19, enrolled during active disease. The source material was peripheral blood. Written as DNA, the CDR3 is TGTGCCAGCAGAGGGACAGGGGGCGGCAATCAGCCCCAGCATTTT. Its translation is CASRGTGGGNQPQHF. Variable domain in full (rest from reference TRBV28 and TRBJ1-5): DVKVTQSSRYLVKRTGEKVFLECVQDMDHENMFWYRQDPGLGLRLIYFSYDVKMKEKGDIPEGYSVSREKKERFSLILESASTNQTSMYLCASRGTGGGNQPQHFGDGTRLSIL.